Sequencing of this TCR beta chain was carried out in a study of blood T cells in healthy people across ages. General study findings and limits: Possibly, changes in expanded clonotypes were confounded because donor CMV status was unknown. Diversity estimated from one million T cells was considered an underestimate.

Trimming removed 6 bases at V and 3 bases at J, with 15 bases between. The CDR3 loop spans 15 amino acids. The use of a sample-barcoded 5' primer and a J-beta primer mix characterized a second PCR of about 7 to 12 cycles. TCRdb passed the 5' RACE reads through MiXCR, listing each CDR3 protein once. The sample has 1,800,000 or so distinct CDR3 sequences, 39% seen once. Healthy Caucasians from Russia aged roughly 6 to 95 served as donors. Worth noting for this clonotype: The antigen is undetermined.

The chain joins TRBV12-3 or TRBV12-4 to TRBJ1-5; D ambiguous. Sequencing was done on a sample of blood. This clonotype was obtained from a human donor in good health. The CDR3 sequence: CASSLVSSVNQPQHF. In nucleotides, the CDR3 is TGTGCCAGCAGCCTGGTCTCTAGTGTCAATCAGCCCCAGCATTTT.